The 25 T cell receptor beta chains given below trace back to one sample, sequenced in a study of blood T cell repertoires in COVID-19. Generated by immunoSEQ multiplex PCR, the TCRdb table keeps only in-frame clones and is missing some. The repertoire consists of under 250,000 clones, with 75% to 85% occurring once and the leading ten covering 9.1%. Sequenced material: PBMCs or T cells enriched from blood (not recorded which). The receptors were sampled from a woman aged 50 to 60 with acute COVID-19.

The V gene is TRBV19, the J gene TRBJ1-3; D possibly corresponds to TRBD1 (6 bases). This CDR3 is built from 15 residues. CDR1 and CDR2 (germline): LNHDA, SQIVND (reference sequence). V lost 7 bases to trimming and J lost 0 bases, with 13 bases between them. CDR3 bases: TGTGCCAGTACCACTACAGGGCCCTCTGGAAACACCATATATTTT. Its protein product is CASTTTGPSGNTIYF.

The rearrangement uses TRBV3-1 (or the pseudogene TRBV3-2) and TRBJ1-2; the match to TRBD1 covers 9 bases. This CDR3 region has 14 residues. The V segment lost 6 bases and the J segment 2 bases; nucleotides outside the gene matches: 4. Per the germline V gene, CDR1 is LGHDT and CDR2 is YNNKEL (reference sequence). The CDR3 region has the DNA TGTGCCAGCAGTCCAACAGGGGGCAACTATGGCTACACCTTC. The encoded protein is CASSPTGGNYGYTF.

The V call is TRBV9, the J call TRBJ1-1; a weak D match, TRBD1 (6 bases). There are 11 residues in the CDR3. Germline values: CDR1 SGDLS, CDR2 YYNGEE. The germline V and J ends were trimmed by 3 bases and 11 bases, with 11 bases remaining between them. CDR3 nucleotides: TGTGCCAGCAGCGGTGGACAGTTGGCTTTCTTT. It yields the protein CASSGGQLAFF.

Notes on this clone: Distinct nucleotide sequences in the sample also encode this CDR3. The chain carries TRBV29-1 and TRBJ1-1; no definite D call. CDR1 SQVTM and CDR2 ANQGSEA come from the germline V gene. The CDR3 sequence is 11 residues long. V shed 5 bases and J shed 4 bases, with 8 bases lying between them. The CDR3 spells CSVPSGTEAFF. Here the CDR3 DNA reads TGCAGCGTTCCATCGGGCACTGAAGCTTTCTTT.

The chain recombines TRBV4-3 with TRBJ2-2, with D maybe TRBD2 (5 bases). V gave up 1 base and J gave up 5 bases, with 14 bases separating them. Germline V gene sequence: CDR1 LGHNA, CDR2 YSLEER. The CDR3 is 16 residues long. This chain's CDR3 is CASSQVEGVGTGELFF. The CDR3 DNA is TGCGCCAGCAGCCAAGTCGAGGGTGTTGGGACCGGGGAGCTGTTTTTT.

The rearrangement uses TRBV2 and TRBJ1-3; D is possibly TRBD1 (6 bases). V gave up 4 bases and J gave up 3 bases, with 7 bases separating them. CDR3 length: 13 amino acids. Looked up from germline, CDR1 is SNHLY and CDR2 is FYNNEI. In nucleotides, the CDR3 is TGTGCCAGCAGTGGACAGGTTGGAAACACCATATATTTT. It yields the protein CASSGQVGNTIYF.

This clone was observed a handful of times. J is TRBJ1-5 and V is TRBV4-3; 9 nucleotides line up with TRBD1. Germline CDR1 and CDR2: LGHNA and YSLEER. V was pared by 4 bases and J by 5 bases, with 6 bases of the junction left unmatched. The CDR3 extends over 15 amino acids. The CDR3 DNA reads TGCGCCAGCAGCCCGGACAGGGGATTGTATCAGCCCCAGCATTTT. Residues: CASSPDRGLYQPQHF.

The chain recombines TRBV20-1 with TRBJ2-7, with TRBD1 matching over 7 bases. CDR3 length equals 14 residues. Germline V gene sequence: CDR1 DFQATT, CDR2 SNEGSKA (reference sequence). Trimming cost V 3 bases and J 5 bases; bases outside gene matches: 10. The DNA of the CDR3 is TGCAGTGCTAGTCGGCGACAGGGAAGGAACGAGCAGTACTTC. This sequence encodes CSASRRQGRNEQYF.

The rearrangement links TRBV20-1 to TRBJ1-5; TRBD1 is a possible D gene (6 bases). The CDR3 loop spans 13 amino acids. The germline gives CDR1 DFQATT, CDR2 SNEGSKA (reference sequence). Trimming removed 3 bases at V and 3 bases at J, with 9 bases between. CDR3 residues: CSASRQDNQPQHF. CDR3 bases: TGCAGTGCTAGTAGACAGGACAATCAGCCCCAGCATTTT.

The chain combines TRBV6-5 with TRBJ1-2; D gene uncertain. Between the trimmed V and J ends, which lost 7 bases and 7 bases, there was a span of 22 bases. This CDR3 contains 15 residues. Germline values: CDR1 MNHEY, CDR2 SVGAGI. DNA for the CDR3: TGTGCCAGCACCCCCTCTCCCCTGGGCTTATCTGGCTACACCTTC. Its protein is CASTPSPLGLSGYTF.

This clone showed up just once. The genes are TRBV12-3 or TRBV12-4 and TRBJ1-6; TRBD1 might be the D (5 bases). V shed 3 bases and J shed 12 bases, with 12 bases lying between them. The CDR3 loop spans 13 amino acids. CDR3 sequence: CASSLGGSLPLHF. CDR3 nucleotides: TGTGCCAGCAGTTTGGGGGGATCCCTACCCCTCCACTTT.

V is TRBV9 and J is TRBJ1-2, with TRBD1 identical over 10 bases. This CDR3 has 14 residues. J gave up 7 bases and V 4 bases, and 7 bases lay outside the gene matches. From germline, CDR1 is SGDLS and CDR2 YYNGEE. CDR3 sequence: CASSRGQGFAGYTF. Written as DNA, the CDR3 is TGTGCCAGCAGCCGGGGACAGGGGTTTGCTGGCTACACCTTC.

The CDR3: CASGTGVRDGYTF. The CDR3 nucleotides are TGTGCCAGTGGGACAGGGGTCAGGGATGGCTACACCTTC. The chain employs TRBV19 and TRBJ1-2; 10 positions match TRBD1. V was clipped by 8 bases and J by 6 bases; unmatched bases: 6. This CDR3 is built from 13 residues. Germline V gene lookup returns CDR1 LNHDA and CDR2 SQIVND (reference sequence).

The chain has TRBV19 and TRBJ1-2, with 8 bases identical to TRBD1. There are 14 residues in the CDR3. Trimming removed 5 bases from V and 8 bases from J; junction bases left unmatched: 10. Germline-derived CDR1 and CDR2 are LNHDA and SQIVND (reference sequence). The CDR3 sequence is CASSVDRGLLGYTF. For the CDR3, the DNA is TGTGCCAGTAGTGTCGACAGGGGCCTATTGGGCTACACCTTC.

The CDR3 reads CATSRGEGGRDEQFF. The CDR3 nucleotides are TGTGCCACCAGCAGAGGAGAGGGGGGGCGGGATGAGCAGTTCTTC. This chain connects TRBV15 to TRBJ2-1; D perhaps matches TRBD2 (7 bases). Germline V gene sequence: CDR1 LNHNV, CDR2 YYDKDF (reference sequence). The CDR3 is made up of 15 amino acids. V lost 1 base, J lost 8 bases, and 15 bases lay in between.

V is TRBV5-1 and J is TRBJ1-4, with a tentative D call TRBD1 (5 bases). The germline V gene encodes CDR1 SGHRS and CDR2 YFSETQ. The CDR3 runs to 14 residues. V was clipped by 3 bases and J by 6 bases, with 12 bases between them. CDR3 amino acids: CASSYRTGDEKLFF. CDR3 in DNA: TGCGCCAGCAGCTATCGTACGGGGGATGAAAAACTGTTTTTT. Full variable domain (missing parts from reference TRBV5-1 and TRBJ1-4): KAGVTQTPRYLIKTRGQQVTLSCSPISGHRSVSWYQQTPGQGLQFLFEYFSETQRNKGNFPGRFSGRQFSNSRSEMNVSTLELGDSALYLCASSYRTGDEKLFFGSGTQLSVL.

A single count supports this clone. The rearrangement joins TRBV5-5 to TRBJ2-3, with D perhaps TRBD1 (7 bases). CDR1 is SGHKS, CDR2 YYEKEE, per germline (reference sequence). The CDR3 has 16 amino acids. Trimming stripped 4 bases from V and 0 bases from J, with 15 bases between. The CDR3 bases are TGTGCCAGCAGCGGAGCAGGGGGGTACAGCACAGATACGCAGTATTTT. Its protein product is CASSGAGGYSTDTQYF.

The chain is built from TRBV15 and TRBJ2-7; D gene unclear. Germline V gene lookup returns CDR1 LNHNV and CDR2 YYDKDF (reference sequence). V lost 0 bases and J lost 0, with 6 bases in between. The CDR3 covers 14 residues. Here the CDR3 reads CATSRDQVSYEQYF. CDR3 DNA: TGTGCCACCAGCAGAGATCAGGTCTCCTACGAGCAGTACTTC. The entire variable domain, with the rest obtained from reference TRBV15 and TRBJ2-7, is as follows: DAMVIQNPRYQVTQFGKPVTLSCSQTLNHNVMYWYQQKSSQAPKLLFHYYDKDFNNEADTPDNFQSRRPNTSFCFLDIRSPGLGDTAMYLCATSRDQVSYEQYFGPGTRLTVT.

The chain couples TRBV19 to TRBJ1-2, with TRBD1 as a possible D gene (6 bases). Trimming stripped 3 bases from V and 6 bases from J, with 14 bases between. From germline, CDR1 is LNHDA and CDR2 SQIVND (reference sequence). The CDR3 length is 14 residues. The CDR3 coding sequence is TGTGCCAGTAGTATTGCGGGGGCCAGAGATGGCTACACCTTC. This sequence encodes CASSIAGARDGYTF. Together with reference TRBV19 and TRBJ1-2, the CDR3 gives the full variable domain: DGGITQSPKYLFRKEGQNVTLSCEQNLNHDAMYWYRQDPGQGLRLIYYSQIVNDFQKGDIAEGYSVSREKKESFPLTVTSAQKNPTAFYLCASSIAGARDGYTFGSGTRLTVV.

CDR3 sequence: CSARVRDTIYF. The CDR3 DNA reads TGCAGTGCTAGAGTGCGGGACACCATATATTTT. The V and J genes are TRBV20-1 and TRBJ1-3; D remains unclear. The CDR3 is 11 amino acids. Germline V gene lookup returns CDR1 DFQATT and CDR2 SNEGSKA (reference sequence). V shed 1 base and J shed 8 bases, with 6 bases lying between them.

This chain uses TRBV5-1 with TRBJ2-3, with unresolved D. CDR1 SGHRS and CDR2 YFSETQ come from the germline V gene. The CDR3 covers 14 residues. V was cut by 4 bases and J by 2 bases, with 11 bases left in between. CDR3 DNA sequence: TGCGCCAGCAGCGGATCTAGAGACACAGATACGCAGTATTTT. It specifies CASSGSRDTDTQYF.

This sequence joins TRBV6-5 and TRBJ2-7, with 8 nucleotides matching TRBD2. V was clipped by 5 bases and J by 3 bases; unmatched bases: 9. CDR3 length: 15 amino acids. Germline CDR1 MNHEY, CDR2 SVGAGI. Here the CDR3 DNA reads TGTGCCAGCAGTCAAAGCGGGGGAGCCTTCTACGAGCAGTACTTC. Residues: CASSQSGGAFYEQYF.

The V gene is TRBV18, the J gene TRBJ1-4; D possibly corresponds to TRBD1 (5 bases). The CDR3 has 14 amino acids. Germline V gene data show CDR1 as KGHSH and CDR2 as LQKENI. V gave up 2 bases and J gave up 6 bases, with 10 bases separating them. The CDR3 is CASSPRQGDEKLFF. The CDR3 nucleotides read TGTGCCAGCTCACCAAGGCAGGGCGATGAAAAACTGTTTTTT. The whole variable domain, remainder taken from reference TRBV18 and TRBJ1-4, is NAGVMQNPRHLVRRRGQEARLRCSPMKGHSHVYWYRQLPEEGLKFMVYLQKENIIDESGMPKERFSAEFPKEGPSILRIQQVVRGDSAAYFCASSPRQGDEKLFFGSGTQLSVL.

The chain combines TRBV4-1 with TRBJ2-1, with TRBD2 matching 10 bases. Germline V lookup: CDR1 MGHRA, CDR2 YSYEKL. V was clipped by 2 bases and J by 9 bases; unmatched bases: 13. The CDR3 is 17 residues long. The CDR3 coding sequence is TGCGCCAGCAGCCAAAATTCCCAGCGGGGGGGCCTTGGTGAGCAGTTCTTC. It is translated as CASSQNSQRGGLGEQFF.

The chain couples TRBV19 to TRBJ1-4, with no clear D. V shed 3 bases and J shed 7 bases, with 12 bases lying between them. The CDR3 totals 14 residues. CDR1 is LNHDA, CDR2 SQIVND, per germline (reference sequence). The CDR3 DNA sequence: TGTGCCAGTAGTATCGGGGTCCCGGGTGAAAAACTGTTTTTT. Its translation: CASSIGVPGEKLFF.